Presented here are 19 T cell receptor beta chains from one specimen sequenced in a study of blood T cell repertoires in COVID-19. The assay was immunoSEQ multiplex PCR, and TCRdb's table has in-frame clones only and misses some. This sample has around 250,000 clones; 80% to 85% occur once, and the top ten carry 4% to 5.5%. Sample: peripheral blood. The receptors come from a man in his fifties or sixties with active or convalescent COVID-19.

The J gene is TRBJ2-3, the V gene TRBV2; TRBD2 aligns across 13 bases. V lost 5 bases to trimming and J lost 8 bases; unmatched junction nucleotides: 10. Germline CDR1 and CDR2: SNHLY and FYNNEI. The CDR3 length is 16 residues. The chain's CDR3 is CASSSTSGGVISTQYF. The CDR3 coding sequence is TGTGCCAGCAGTTCCACTAGCGGGGGGGTCATCAGTACGCAGTATTTT.

The chain has TRBV5-1 and TRBJ2-1; 11 bases are shared with TRBD2. The CDR3 is 15 residues long. Germline V gene lookup returns CDR1 SGHRS and CDR2 YFSETQ. With V trimmed by 3 bases and J by 7 bases, 6 bases remained unmatched. The CDR3, as DNA: TGCGCCAGCAGCTCTATAACTAGCGGGGGAAATGAGCAGTTCTTC. Amino acids: CASSSITSGGNEQFF. The whole variable domain, remainder taken from reference TRBV5-1 and TRBJ2-1, is KAGVTQTPRYLIKTRGQQVTLSCSPISGHRSVSWYQQTPGQGLQFLFEYFSETQRNKGNFPGRFSGRQFSNSRSEMNVSTLELGDSALYLCASSSITSGGNEQFFGPGTRLTVL.

This sequence joins TRBV30 and TRBJ2-5; 10 bases line up with TRBD2. The V segment lost 2 bases and the J segment 1 base; nucleotides outside the gene matches: 4. From germline, CDR1 is GTSNPN and CDR2 SVGIG (reference sequence). This CDR3 spans 15 amino acids. In DNA, the CDR3 is TGTGCCTGGAGTCGTAGCGGGGGGCCCCAAGAGACCCAGTACTTC. Its protein is CAWSRSGGPQETQYF.

The chain uses TRBV27 and TRBJ1-4; weak D call: TRBD1 (5 bases). Per germline, CDR1 MNHEY and CDR2 SMNVEV (reference sequence). Trimming left V 5 bases short and J 4 bases short, with 17 bases between. There are 16 residues in the CDR3. The CDR3 region has the DNA TGTGCCAGCAGTGCCTACGCGGGGGAATTTAATGAAAAACTGTTTTTT. Translation gives CASSAYAGEFNEKLFF.

In the case of this clone: At the DNA level, this CDR3 is encoded by other sequences in the same sample as well. The chain carries TRBV5-4 and TRBJ1-2, with TRBD1 identical over 9 bases. Germline V gene data show CDR1 as SGHNT and CDR2 as YYREEE (reference sequence). V trimming: 3 bases; J trimming: 4 bases; junction bases outside the gene matches: 1. The CDR3 is 13 amino acids. The CDR3 loop is CASSSTGGYGYTF. The CDR3 bases are TGTGCCAGCAGCTCGACAGGGGGCTATGGCTACACCTTC.

The rearrangement joins TRBV28 to TRBJ1-2; D is uncertain. CDR3 length equals 10 residues. The V and J ends lost 10 bases and 7 bases respectively, with 10 bases between them. Looked up from germline, CDR1 is MDHEN and CDR2 is SYDVKM. The CDR3: CATGSFGYTF. CDR3 nucleotides: TGTGCCACCGGGTCTTTTGGCTACACCTTC.

As to this clone: Sequence at one end of the junction differs from germline and may be a read error. Other nucleotide sequences from this sample produce the same CDR3. The V and J genes are TRBV7-9 and TRBJ2-1; 8 bases line up with TRBD2. Germline assignment: CDR1 SEHNR and CDR2 FQNEAQ (reference sequence). The CDR3 is made up of 15 amino acids. As DNA, the CDR3 is TGTGCCAGTAGCTTAGTAGCGGGGCCGAACAATGAGCAGTTCTTC. Protein sequence: CASSLVAGPNNEQFF.

The chain recombines TRBV28 with TRBJ2-7; TRBD2 might be the D (7 bases). Trimming removed 1 base at V and 4 bases at J, with 17 bases between. The CDR3 extends over 16 amino acids. The germline gives CDR1 MDHEN, CDR2 SYDVKM. DNA for the CDR3: TGTGCCAGCAGTTTATTGGGGGGGGCGAGCGGTTACGAGCAGTACTTC. It is translated as CASSLLGGASGYEQYF.

J is TRBJ2-5 and V is TRBV7-9, with D perhaps matching TRBD1 (5 bases). Trimming cost V 5 bases and J 0 bases, with 16 bases left between them. Germline CDR1 and CDR2: SEHNR and FQNEAQ (reference sequence). This CDR3 has 16 residues. The CDR3 loop reads CASSQDMAGYQETQYF. The CDR3 nucleotides are TGTGCCAGCAGCCAAGATATGGCAGGGTACCAAGAGACCCAGTACTTC.

A single count supports this clone. CDR3 sequence reads: CAITPQALSGANVLTF. For the CDR3, the DNA is TGTGCCATCACCCCCCAGGCCCTCTCTGGGGCCAACGTCCTGACTTTC. The chain uses TRBV10-3 and TRBJ2-6; D call uncertain. The V end was cut by 7 bases, the J end by 0 bases, with 13 bases between. The CDR3 totals 16 residues. Germline CDR1 is ENHRY and CDR2 is SYGVKD.

A single count supports this clone. The chain carries TRBV12-3 or TRBV12-4 and TRBJ1-2; weak D call: TRBD1 (6 bases). This CDR3 comprises 12 residues. With 5 bases removed from V and 5 bases from J, the gap between germline ends came to 9 bases. The CDR3 nucleotides are TGTGCCAGCAGTCCCCAGGGGTATGGCTACACCTTC. Its protein is CASSPQGYGYTF.

This chain connects TRBV3-1 (or the pseudogene TRBV3-2) to TRBJ2-1; 13 bases are a match to TRBD2. The germline V gene encodes CDR1 LGHDT and CDR2 YNNKEL (reference sequence). The V segment lost 4 bases and the J segment 7 bases; nucleotides outside the gene matches: 7. The length of the CDR3 is 16 residues. The CDR3 protein is CASSPVGTSGNNEQFF. The DNA of the CDR3 is TGTGCCAGCAGCCCCGTCGGGACTAGCGGGAATAATGAGCAGTTCTTC.

The V call is TRBV5-4, the J call TRBJ2-7; 9 bases are a match to TRBD1. Germline CDR1 SGHNT, CDR2 YYREEE (reference sequence). V lost 4 bases, J lost 4 bases, and 6 bases stayed unmatched. The CDR3 sequence is 14 residues long. The CDR3 here is CASSPQGASYEQYF. CDR3 coding DNA: TGTGCCAGCAGCCCACAGGGGGCTTCTTACGAGCAGTACTTC.

The genes are TRBV7-9 and TRBJ2-2; no clear D gene. V was cut by 2 bases and J by 0 bases, with 7 bases left in between. The CDR3 is 15 residues long. The V gene's germline CDR1 is SEHNR and CDR2 FQNEAQ (reference sequence). The CDR3 nucleotides read TGTGCCAGCAGCTTATCATCCCCGAACACCGGGGAGCTGTTTTTT. Translated: CASSLSSPNTGELFF.

The chain has TRBV4-1 and TRBJ2-1; a possible D gene is TRBD1 (5 bases). V dropped 3 bases and J dropped 0 bases, with 12 bases sitting between them. Germline lookup yields CDR1 MGHRA and CDR2 YSYEKL. This CDR3 region has 16 residues. CDR3 region: CASSQNRSRSYNEQFF. The CDR3 DNA reads as TGCGCCAGCAGCCAGAACAGGTCTCGCTCCTACAATGAGCAGTTCTTC.

The J gene is TRBJ2-7, the V gene TRBV5-1, with TRBD1 matching 8 bases. This CDR3 contains 16 residues. Germline assignment: CDR1 SGHRS and CDR2 YFSETQ. Trimming removed 0 bases from V and 5 bases from J; junction bases left unmatched: 10. As DNA, the CDR3 is TGCGCCAGCAGCTTGGTCGGACAGGGAGTTTTAGACGAGCAGTACTTC. This sequence encodes CASSLVGQGVLDEQYF.

The rearrangement joins TRBV2 to TRBJ2-7; 7 positions match TRBD2. Looked up from germline, CDR1 is SNHLY and CDR2 is FYNNEI. V lost 6 bases, J lost 3 bases, and 11 bases stayed unmatched. This CDR3 has 15 residues. CDR3 region: CASSPQRGANYEQYF. In DNA, the CDR3 is TGTGCCAGCAGCCCCCAGCGGGGAGCGAACTACGAGCAGTACTTC.

V gene TRBV7-2 combines with J gene TRBJ1-1; 9 bases agree with TRBD1. J was trimmed by 4 bases and V by 3 bases; bases with no gene match: 6. Germline CDR1 SGHTA, CDR2 FQGNSA. CDR3 length: 15 amino acids. The CDR3: CASSFEGTGITEAFF. The CDR3 bases are TGTGCCAGCAGCTTTGAGGGGACAGGGATCACTGAAGCTTTCTTT. Based on the CDR3 plus reference TRBV7-2 and TRBJ1-1, the full variable domain is GAGVSQSPSNKVTEKGKDVELRCDPISGHTALYWYRQSLGQGLEFLIYFQGNSAPDKSGLPSDRFSAERTGGSVSTLTIQRTQQEDSAVYLCASSFEGTGITEAFFGQGTRLTVV.

In this sample, this clone turned up once. J is TRBJ2-5 and V is TRBV7-2, with TRBD2 matching 9 bases. V was pared by 6 bases and J by 1 base, with 9 bases of the junction left unmatched. The germline gives CDR1 SGHTA, CDR2 FQGNSA. CDR3 length equals 16 residues. Here the CDR3 reads CASRPKGRGGQETQYF. The DNA of the CDR3 is TGTGCCAGCAGACCCAAGGGGCGGGGGGGCCAAGAGACCCAGTACTTC.